Sequencing of this T cell receptor (beta chain) was carried out in a study of blood T cell repertoires in COVID-19. Across the study: Both acute and convalescent COVID-19 samples were obtained from the United States, Italy and Spain. PBMCs, B-cell-depleted T cells, or T cells were the source of the cDNA or gDNA that made up the material.

Looked up from germline, CDR1 is SGDLS and CDR2 is YYNGEE. CDR3 length: 14 residues. Trimming stripped 3 bases from V and 5 bases from J, with 14 bases between. Study processing details: Cell counts per sample came from amplifying reference gene primers. Sequenced by immunoSEQ multiplex PCR; TCRdb stores in-frame clones only, minus some. V and J calls and clone size come straight from that table; D and trimming were deduced from the DNA. The sample holds 120,000 to 150,000 clones, about nine tenths seen once. The chain carries TRBV9 and TRBJ1-1; D not resolved. This TCR was sampled from a woman of 80 years or more with acute or convalescent COVID-19. Sequencing input: peripheral blood. This CDR3 reads CASSAAGGLTEAFF. CDR3 nucleotide sequence: TGTGCCAGCAGCGCCGCCGGAGGTCTTACTGAAGCTTTCTTT.